This TCR beta chain derives from a study of blood T cell repertoires in COVID-19. CDR1 is SEHNR and CDR2 is FQNEAQ in the germline V gene (reference sequence). Trimming cost V 6 bases and J 4 bases; bases outside gene matches: 4. This CDR3 region has 13 residues. Source study methods: The assay estimated nucleated cells by amplifying reference gene primers. TCRdb's copy holds only in-frame clones and misses some; the assay was immunoSEQ multiplex PCR. V, J and clone size derive from that table, while D and trimming were established from the DNA sequence. The table has 120,000 to 150,000 clones, over 75% seen once.

Sequencing used peripheral blood. V and J are TRBV7-9 and TRBJ1-2, with 8 bases matching TRBD1. The clonotype comes from a woman aged 55-69 years with active COVID-19. The CDR3 DNA sequence: TGTGCCAGCAGTCAGGACAGGGCCTATGGCTACACCTTC. This sequence encodes CASSQDRAYGYTF.